A selection of T cell receptor beta chains follows, all from one sample in a study of PD-L1 blockade in urothelial cancer. The assay was immunoSEQ multiplex PCR, and TCRdb's table has in-frame clones only and misses some. The sample comprises 60,000 to 70,000 clones, 70% to 90% of which are singletons, and over 1.5% rests with the top ten. The sequences come from PBMCs, collected around atezolizumab (anti-PD-L1) treatment. These receptors all stem from a man between 65 and 80 years old with urothelial cancer. The CDR3 runs from the conserved cysteine through the conserved F or W. D genes are given only for firm matches. Not all rows give a size; the values are once, few, many and, for expanded clones, a class.

cdr3_nt,cdr3_aa,d_call,v_call,clone_size,j_call
TGTGCCAGCAGTCCACATGGGGAGCTGTTTTTT,CASSPHGELFF,NA,TRBV7-9,NA,TRBJ2-2
TGTGCTAGTGGCGGTAAACAGGGGAGCCCCCAGTACGAGCAGTACTTC,CASGGKQGSPQYEQYF,TRBD1,TRBV12-5,NA,TRBJ2-7
TGTGCCAGTGGGACGGGAGGAAATGAAAAACTGTTTTTT,CASGTGGNEKLFF,NA,TRBV9,NA,TRBJ1-4
TGTGCCAGCAGTGATAAGGTCTCGGGCTCCTACGAGCAGTACTTC,CASSDKVSGSYEQYF,NA,TRBV2,once,TRBJ2-7
TGTGCCAGCAGCTCCACGGCGGGAGTAGCAGATACGCAGTATTTT,CASSSTAGVADTQYF,TRBD2,TRBV7-3,NA,TRBJ2-3
TGTGCCAGCAGCCAGGGAGCCACTGAAGCTTTCTTT,CASSQGATEAFF,NA,TRBV4-2,many,TRBJ1-1
TGCGCCAGCAGCTTGTCCGCGGGAGGGCGATCCACCGGGGAGCTGTTTTTT,CASSLSAGGRSTGELFF,TRBD2,TRBV5-1,NA,TRBJ2-2
TGTGCCAGCAGTCTCCGAGGGGGCGCAGCCCCAGATACGCAGTATTTT,CASSLRGGAAPDTQYF,TRBD1,TRBV27,NA,TRBJ2-3
TGTGCCAGCAGCTCAGGGCTGAACACTGAAGCTTTCTTT,CASSSGLNTEAFF,NA,TRBV5-8,NA,TRBJ1-1
TGTGCCAGCAGTCTCCGAGGTACTGAAGCTTTCTTT,CASSLRGTEAFF,NA,TRBV28,NA,TRBJ1-1
TGTGCCAGCAGTCCAGGGGGAAGTGGAAACACCATATATTTT,CASSPGGSGNTIYF,TRBD1,TRBV6-5,NA,TRBJ1-3
TGTGCCATCAGTGAAGAACTGGGGGCCTCCCATACGCAGTATTTT,CAISEELGASHTQYF,NA,TRBV10-3,NA,TRBJ2-3
TGTGCCAGCAGCCGGACAGGGATTAGCACAGATACGCAGTATTTT,CASSRTGISTDTQYF,TRBD1,TRBV13,NA,TRBJ2-3
TGTGCCTGGACCCAAGCGGGAGTGAGGGAGCAGTACTTC,CAWTQAGVREQYF,TRBD2,TRBV30,NA,TRBJ2-7
TGTGCCAGCACCCGCGGAGGGGGCGCTGAAGCTTTCTTT,CASTRGGGAEAFF,TRBD1,TRBV6-5,NA,TRBJ1-1
TGTGCCAGCAGCCAAATATTCGGAGCGGGAGGAGCGAACACCGGGGAGCTGTTTTTT,CASSQIFGAGGANTGELFF,TRBD2,TRBV14,NA,TRBJ2-2
TGTGCCAGTAGTATTGGAGCGGGAGCAAAAGAGACCCAGTACTTC,CASSIGAGAKETQYF,TRBD2,TRBV19,few,TRBJ2-5
TGTGCCAGCAGCTTCATCGGTGAGGAGCAGTACTTC,CASSFIGEEQYF,NA,TRBV5-6,NA,TRBJ2-7
TGCGCCAGCAGCTTTAGTGTGGGACAGGGGTCCGGGGAGCTGTTTTTT,CASSFSVGQGSGELFF,TRBD1,TRBV5-1,few,TRBJ2-2
TGTGCCAGCAGCTCAGACACCGGGGAGCTGTTTTTT,CASSSDTGELFF,NA,TRBV5-4,few,TRBJ2-2
TGCGCCAGCAGCCAAGATCGAGGTTACTCTGGAAACACCATATATTTT,CASSQDRGYSGNTIYF,NA,TRBV4-3,few,TRBJ1-3